This T cell receptor beta chain was sequenced in a study of shared clonotypes between healthy human individuals. Original processing notes: ImmunoSEQ sequences covered only the junction and lacked quality scores; filtering therefore differed. Some clones are missing from TCRdb's copy, which holds only in-frame ones; the method was immunoSEQ multiplex PCR. That table furnishes V, J and clone size, whereas the DNA furnished D and trimming. The repertoire holds some 480,000 clones, with less than 80% as singletons. Donation came from healthy HIV-negative adults that had no recent acute infections or vaccinations. Material for sequencing was PBMCs. This sequence was found in a woman aged 40 to 49 in good health. Some clones in this sample may be carry-over from other donors' samples.

CDR3: CATGTGGREQYF. The CDR3 DNA sequence: TGTGCCACGGGGACAGGGGGCCGAGAGCAGTACTTC. V gene TRBV30 combines with J gene TRBJ2-7; the match to TRBD1 covers 12 bases. Germline CDR1 is GTSNPN and CDR2 is SVGIG (reference sequence). This CDR3 is built from 12 residues. With V trimmed by 8 bases and J by 7 bases, 6 bases remained unmatched.